A single sample is the source of the 9 T cell receptor beta chains below, sequenced in a study of blood T cells in healthy people across ages. Then a second PCR, running about 7 to 11 cycles, was carried out with a sample-barcoded 5' primer and a J-beta primer mix. TCRdb independently ran MiXCR on the 5' RACE reads; one entry per CDR3 protein. Of more than 550,000 distinct CDR3 sequences listed, about 24% are singletons. The specimen sequenced was blood. All receptors come from a man between 65 and 85 years old in good health.

This clonotype was observed a handful of times. The genes are TRBV5-4 and TRBJ2-3; TRBD2 aligns across 8 bases. The germline CDR1 and CDR2 sequences are SGHNT and YYREEE (reference sequence). The CDR3 runs to 15 residues. With V trimmed by 4 bases and J by 3 bases, 7 bases remained unmatched. CDR3 nucleotide sequence: TGTGCCAGCAGCCCCCAAGCGGGGGAGACAGATACGCAGTATTTT. Amino acids: CASSPQAGETDTQYF. Variable domain in full (rest from reference TRBV5-4 and TRBJ2-3): ETGVTQSPTHLIKTRGQQVTLRCSSQSGHNTVSWYQQALGQGPQFIFQYYREEENGRGNFPPRFSGLQFPNYSSELNVNALELDDSALYLCASSPQAGETDTQYFGPGTRLTVL.

J is TRBJ2-5 and V is TRBV14; TRBD2 matches at 7 bases. The assigned J gene may be wrong: the sequence end matches TRBJ2-1 better. The CDR3 has 13 residues. CDR1 SGHDN and CDR2 FVKESK come from the germline V gene. The CDR3 is CASSQERDGEQFF. DNA of the CDR3: TGTGCCAGCAGCCAGGAGCGGGATGGGGAGCAGTTCTTC.

This clonotype was recorded a few times. The V gene is TRBV2, the J gene TRBJ2-2; unclear D gene. The CDR3 is 14 residues long. V was cut by 6 bases and J by 10 bases, with 18 bases left in between. Germline CDR1 is SNHLY and CDR2 is FYNNEI. Here the CDR3 DNA reads TGTGCCAGCAGGTCTACTACACCCGACTCGGAGCTGTTTTTT. It yields the protein CASRSTTPDSELFF.

The V call is TRBV4-1, the J call TRBJ2-3; 7 bases agree with TRBD1. The CDR3 has 18 residues. The germline V gene encodes CDR1 MGHRA and CDR2 YSYEKL. V lost 0 bases to trimming and J lost 0 bases; unmatched junction nucleotides: 9. The CDR3 region has the DNA TGCGCCAGCAGCCAAGAGCCCCCAGGGGGTCTAAGCACAGATACGCAGTATTTT. It yields the protein CASSQEPPGGLSTDTQYF.

The J gene is TRBJ2-5, the V gene TRBV21-1; the table's D call, TRBD1, has no DNA check behind it. The J call may not be correct, given that the DNA end is closer to TRBJ2-7. TRBV21-1 is noted as a pseudogene. The CDR3 runs to 13 residues. CDR3 amino acids: CASSGTGAYEQYV. The CDR3 region has the DNA TGTGCCAGCAGCGGGACAGGGGCCTACGAGCAGTACGTC.

A few counts support this clonotype. This chain connects TRBV5-1 to TRBJ2-2, with D possibly matching TRBD2 (5 bases). The CDR3 consists of 14 residues. The germline gives CDR1 SGHRS, CDR2 YFSETQ. Trimming stripped 3 bases from V and 4 bases from J, with 10 bases between. CDR3 nucleotide sequence: TGCGCCAGCAGCTCCACTGCGGGCACCGGGGAGCTGTTTTTT. It encodes CASSSTAGTGELFF.

This clonotype was detected a few times. V gene TRBV20-1 combines with J gene TRBJ2-5; a weak D match, TRBD1 (6 bases). Gene TRBJ2-7 matches the end of the DNA better, so the J call may be wrong. Germline CDR1 reads DFQATT; CDR2 reads SNEGSKA (reference sequence). CDR3 length: 14 residues. DNA of the CDR3: TGCAGTGCTGTGGACAGCTCAAGCTCCTACGAGCAGTACGTC. This sequence encodes CSAVDSSSSYEQYV.

This sequence joins TRBV19 and TRBJ2-5; tentative D call: TRBD1 (6 bases). Germline V lookup: CDR1 LNHDA, CDR2 SQIVND (reference sequence). The V end lost 5 bases, the J end lost 2 bases, and 12 bases lay between the germline ends. CDR3 length equals 14 residues. This CDR3 reads CASSARTDQETQYF. The CDR3 DNA is TGTGCCAGTAGTGCCCGGACAGATCAAGAGACCCAGTACTTC.

The gene calls are TRBV5-1 and TRBJ1-1, with D unclear. Deletions cut 5 bases from V and 1 base from J, with 9 bases between. Germline CDR1 reads SGHRS; CDR2 reads YFSETQ. CDR3 size: 13 residues. The CDR3 protein is CASRLAPNTEAFF. The DNA for the CDR3 is TGCGCCAGCAGGCTGGCACCGAACACTGAAGCTTTCTTT.